This note documents a single T cell receptor beta chain sequence. Its specificity is not known. The sample originates from a study of blood T cells in healthy people across ages. Notes on the study in general: More naive CD4+ cells and higher diversity marked long-lived donors relative to aged donors. With naive T cell percentage, TCR beta diversity showed a strong correlation.

Germline-derived CDR1 and CDR2 are SGHRS and YFSETQ. Trimming stripped 4 bases from V and 6 bases from J, with 14 bases between. The CDR3 length is 14 residues. Total RNA amounts of at least 6 micrograms were extracted per sample. With a J-beta primer mix and a sample-barcoded 5' primer, a second PCR ran about 6 to 11 cycles. Tagging of each cDNA molecule was performed by a template-switch adaptor with 12 random nucleotides. TCRdb redid the calling of the 5' RACE reads with MiXCR, one entry per CDR3 protein. The table has approximately 1,000,000 distinct CDR3 sequences, more than 30% seen once; the top ten hold about 12%.

Sequencing was carried out using blood. The receptor was derived from a man aged 18 to 30 in good health. The chain carries TRBV5-1 and TRBJ2-1; D tentatively fits TRBD1 or TRBD2 (5 bases each). The CDR3 loop reads CASSGGRAANEQFF. For the CDR3, the DNA is TGCGCCAGCAGCGGGGGACGGGCCGCCAATGAGCAGTTCTTC.